Listed below are T cell receptor beta chains from one sample, sequenced in a study of cytomegalovirus exposure and HLA in healthy donors. Using immunoSEQ multiplex PCR, the repertoire was profiled, and TCRdb retains in-frame clones only, with some absent. The sample lists under 200,000 clones, approximately 84% occurring once. Material for sequencing was PBMCs. The origin of the receptors is a woman between 50 and 59 years old in good health and CMV-seropositive. CDR3s include the opening cysteine and the closing phenylalanine or tryptophan. The D gene is left open where the match is weak. Expanded clones are given a class, and other clones once, few, many or no size at all.

V gene	D gene	J gene	clone size	CDR3 length	CDR3 protein	CDR3 DNA
TRBV18	TRBD2	TRBJ2-1	NA	15	CASGKLAGENNEQFF	TGTGCCAGCGGGAAGCTAGCGGGAGAGAACAATGAGCAGTTCTTC
TRBV5-1	NA	TRBJ1-1	once	13	CASSFEADTEAFF	TGCGCCAGCAGCTTTGAGGCGGACACTGAAGCTTTCTTT
TRBV7-6	TRBD2	TRBJ2-5	NA	15	CASSSLGRYQETQYF	TGTGCCAGCAGCTCGCTCGGGAGGTACCAAGAGACCCAGTACTTC
TRBV28	TRBD2	TRBJ2-7	NA	17	CASRAGLAGAPGNEQYF	TGTGCCAGCAGGGCGGGACTAGCGGGAGCCCCGGGGAACGAGCAGTACTTC
TRBV7-2	TRBD2	TRBJ2-3	NA	16	CASSSTSGGAADTQYF	TGTGCCAGCAGCTCGACTAGCGGGGGGGCCGCAGATACGCAGTATTTT
TRBV11-3	NA	TRBJ2-3	NA	15	CASSLDGRYADTQYF	TGTGCCAGCAGCTTAGACGGGAGATACGCAGATACGCAGTATTTT
TRBV7-6	NA	TRBJ2-5	NA	12	CASSLDQETQYF	TGTGCCAGCAGCTTAGATCAGGAGACCCAGTACTTC
TRBV5-1	TRBD1	TRBJ2-1	NA	15	CASSLRTGGRNEQFF	TGCGCCAGCAGCTTACGGACAGGGGGTCGAAATGAGCAGTTCTTC
TRBV6-5	NA	TRBJ1-2	NA	13	CASSQTSLYGYTF	TGTGCCAGCAGTCAGACATCCCTCTATGGCTACACCTTC
TRBV10-1	TRBD1	TRBJ2-7	NA	13	CASSTGGNWPQYF	TGCGCCAGCAGTACAGGGGGAAATTGGCCCCAGTACTTC
TRBV7-2	TRBD2	TRBJ2-5	NA	15	CASSGGTSASEAQYF	TGTGCCAGCAGCGGGGGGACTAGCGCCTCTGAGGCCCAGTACTTC
TRBV18	TRBD2	TRBJ2-1	once	14	CASSPSSGDPKQFF	TGTGCCAGCTCACCCTCTAGCGGGGATCCTAAGCAGTTCTTC
TRBV28	TRBD1	TRBJ1-5	NA	15	CASSSLTGGDQPQHF	TGTGCCAGCAGTTCACTTACAGGGGGCGATCAGCCCCAGCATTTT
TRBV9	TRBD1	TRBJ2-1	NA	14	CASSVPGGYNEQFF	TGTGCCAGCAGCGTGCCAGGGGGCTACAATGAGCAGTTCTTC
TRBV25-1	TRBD1	TRBJ1-1	few	13	CASRQGAGTEAFF	TGTGCCAGCAGACAGGGGGCCGGGACTGAAGCTTTCTTT
TRBV7-2	NA	TRBJ1-3	NA	15	CASSPRRGSSVTIYF	TGTGCCAGCAGCCCACGCCGGGGGTCCAGTGTCACCATATATTTT
TRBV6-1	TRBD1	TRBJ2-2	NA	15	CASTRQGGNTGELFF	TGTGCCAGCACCCGACAGGGGGGGAACACCGGGGAGCTGTTTTTT
TRBV5-4	TRBD1	TRBJ2-3	NA	14	CASSLKQGADTQYF	TGTGCCAGCAGTCTGAAACAGGGGGCAGATACGCAGTATTTT
TRBV11-2	NA	TRBJ2-7	NA	16	CASSLDRPEVSYEQYF	TGTGCCAGCAGCTTAGATCGGCCAGAGGTTTCCTACGAGCAGTACTTC
TRBV5-8	TRBD1	TRBJ2-3	NA	15	CASSRDRGRTDTQYF	TGTGCCAGCAGCCGGGACAGGGGCCGCACAGATACGCAGTATTTT
TRBV19	TRBD1	TRBJ1-2	once	15	CASSIEQGGGYGYTF	TGTGCCAGTAGTATTGAACAGGGGGGGGGCTATGGCTACACCTTC
TRBV30	TRBD1	TRBJ2-7	few	14	CAWRATGGPYEQYF	TGTGCCTGGAGAGCGACAGGGGGCCCCTACGAGCAGTACTTC
TRBV30	NA	TRBJ1-2	NA	12	CAFSTANYGYTF	TGTGCCTTCTCGACAGCGAACTATGGCTACACCTTC
TRBV7-2	NA	TRBJ1-5	NA	15	CASSLSRGVDQPQHF	TGTGCCAGCAGCTTATCTCGGGGGGTAGATCAGCCCCAGCATTTT
TRBV5-6	TRBD1	TRBJ1-2	NA	12	CASSFQGGGYTF	TGTGCCAGCAGCTTTCAGGGGGGAGGCTACACCTTC
TRBV25-1	TRBD2	TRBJ2-1	NA	14	CASCASGRTNEQFF	TGTGCCAGCTGCGCTAGCGGGAGAACCAATGAGCAGTTCTTC
TRBV5-1	TRBD2	TRBJ2-5	NA	16	CASSFEASGRGETQYF	TGCGCCAGCAGCTTTGAGGCTAGCGGGAGGGGAGAGACCCAGTACTTC
TRBV4-3	NA	TRBJ1-4	medium-sized	13	CASSQVGTEKLFF	TGCGCCAGCAGCCAAGTGGGCACTGAAAAACTGTTTTTT
TRBV6-5	NA	TRBJ1-5	once	13	CASRGQASLPQHF	TGTGCCAGCAGGGGGCAGGCTAGTCTCCCCCAGCATTTT
TRBV4-2	NA	TRBJ2-5	NA	15	CASSQEGPAQETQYF	TGTGCCAGCAGCCAAGAGGGGCCAGCTCAAGAGACCCAGTACTTC
TRBV10-2	TRBD2	TRBJ2-1	NA	17	CASSESGTSAGLNEQFF	TGCGCCAGCAGTGAGTCGGGGACTAGTGCGGGTCTTAATGAGCAGTTCTTC
TRBV18	TRBD1	TRBJ1-5	once	13	CASSPGQLQPQHF	TGTGCCAGCTCACCGGGACAGCTTCAGCCCCAGCATTTT
TRBV23-1	NA	TRBJ1-1	NA	14	CASSRLERNTEAFF	TGCGCCAGCAGTCGATTAGAGAGAAACACTGAAGCTTTCTTT
TRBV10-3	TRBD2	TRBJ2-1	once	14	CAIRPGLIVSEQFF	TGTGCCATCAGGCCGGGACTAATTGTCAGTGAGCAGTTCTTC
TRBV5-5	TRBD2	TRBJ2-3	NA	18	CASSYAGLAGISTDTQYF	TGTGCCAGCAGCTATGCGGGACTAGCGGGGATTAGCACAGATACGCAGTATTTT
TRBV4-3	TRBD2	TRBJ2-7	NA	15	CASSQELAGVYEQYF	TGCGCCAGCAGCCAAGAACTAGCGGGGGTCTACGAGCAGTACTTC
TRBV5-1	TRBD2	TRBJ2-1	NA	15	CASSLRTSGNNEQFF	TGCGCCAGCAGCTTGAGGACTAGCGGCAACAATGAGCAGTTCTTC
TRBV9	NA	TRBJ1-1	NA	17	CASSVEGGPHPNTEAFF	TGTGCCAGCAGCGTAGAGGGAGGGCCCCACCCGAACACTGAAGCTTTCTTT
TRBV15	TRBD1	TRBJ1-1	once	15	CATSTAGTGGEGAFF	TGTGCCACCAGCACGGCCGGGACAGGGGGCGAGGGAGCTTTCTTT
TRBV6-4	NA	TRBJ2-3	NA	14	CASSGQAHTDTQYF	TGTGCCAGCAGTGGGCAGGCCCACACAGATACGCAGTATTTT